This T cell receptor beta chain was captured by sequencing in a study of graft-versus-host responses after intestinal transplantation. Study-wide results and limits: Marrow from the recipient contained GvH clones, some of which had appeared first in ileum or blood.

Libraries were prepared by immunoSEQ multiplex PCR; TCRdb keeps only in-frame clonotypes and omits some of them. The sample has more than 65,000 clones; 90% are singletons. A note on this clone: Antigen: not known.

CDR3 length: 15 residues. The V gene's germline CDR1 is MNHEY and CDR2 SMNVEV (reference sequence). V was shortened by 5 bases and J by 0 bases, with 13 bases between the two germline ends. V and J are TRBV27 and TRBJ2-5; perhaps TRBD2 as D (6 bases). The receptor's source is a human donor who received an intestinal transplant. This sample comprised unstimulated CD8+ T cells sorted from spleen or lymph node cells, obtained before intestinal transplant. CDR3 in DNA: TGTGCCAGCAGTCCAAACCGGGGGAACCAAGAGACCCAGTACTTC. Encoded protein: CASSPNRGNQETQYF.